The clone carrying this T cell receptor (beta chain) occurred a few times. Its specificity is not known. This entry belongs to a study of T cell repertoires in cytomegalovirus infection. As for the study in general: In public TCR beta signatures, there were indications of both CMV infection and matching HLA type.

The CDR3 has 17 amino acids. Unmatched junction bases numbered 10, after V lost 5 bases and J lost 5 bases. The germline gives CDR1 ENHRY, CDR2 SYGVKD. From the reads, TCRdb called clonotypes with MiXCR, one entry per CDR3 protein. The sample carries approximately 1,000,000 distinct CDR3 sequences, 30% to 40% recorded once. General study results and limits: The study found HLA-C-restricted CMV-specific TCR beta clonotypes dominating the ex vivo response.

V usage is TRBV10-3 and J usage is TRBJ2-2; 11 nucleotides line up with TRBD2. Specimen: cultured CD8+ T cells from PBMCs, collected from culture after CMV antigen stimulation. The sequence was obtained from a human donor in good health (CMV status not recorded). Some clones in this sample may be carry-over from other donors' samples. The CDR3 nucleotides read TGTGCCATCAGTACAACGTTAGCGGGGGGGCCGACCGGGGAGCTGTTTTTT. Translating it yields CAISTTLAGGPTGELFF.